Detailed here is one T cell receptor (beta chain). The time point: peripheral blood 6 weeks after treatment start. Urothelial carcinoma, locally advanced or metastatic, affected the patients. Looked up from germline, CDR1 is MNHEY and CDR2 is SMNVEV (reference sequence). The length of the CDR3 is 16 residues. V shed 0 bases and J shed 6 bases, with 17 bases lying between them. These data belong to a study of PD-L1 blockade in urothelial cancer. Looking at the study overall: Bladder-origin urothelial cancer in males covered most of the roughly 29 patients. The patients had undergone anywhere from 0 to 3 prior chemotherapy regimens.

Assay: immunoSEQ multiplex PCR; the TCRdb copy retains only in-frame clones and omits some. Altogether just under 45,000 clones are present, roughly 85% being singletons, with the ten largest covering around 15%. Sequencing used PBMCs, obtained around atezolizumab (anti-PD-L1) treatment. The V gene is TRBV27, the J gene TRBJ1-2, with D unresolved. The sequence was obtained from a man between 60 and 70 years old with urothelial cancer. In nucleotides, the CDR3 is TGTGCCAGCAGTTTATCGGGCACCCAAAATGGCCATGGCTACACCTTC. Protein: CASSLSGTQNGHGYTF.